This TCR beta chain stems from a study of shared clonotypes between healthy human individuals. Positive CCR7 selection of CD45RO-negative cells yielded the naive CD8 cells, and terminally differentiated effector memory CD45RA+ cells were excluded. Sequencing used immunoSEQ multiplex PCR; TCRdb keeps in-frame clones, though not all of them. The table lists 2 million to 2.5 million clones, around 96% of them singletons. Germline V gives CDR1 MNHEY, CDR2 SVGAGI. This CDR3 contains 15 residues. V was clipped by 2 bases and J by 3 bases; unmatched bases: 6. The rearrangement uses TRBV6-5 and TRBJ1-2; TRBD1 agrees at 7 bases. Sequenced input: naive CD8+ T cells sorted from blood. The TCR comes from a man between 18 and 29 years old in good health. The CDR3 DNA reads TGTGCCAGCAGTTACGACAGGGAGTCGGACTATGGCTACACCTTC. It is translated as CASSYDRESDYGYTF.